This record looks at one TCR beta chain sequence and its context. This clone showed up just a few times. Its recognized antigen is unknown. Per-nucleotide qualities are absent, and no much larger clonotype sits a single base away. This sample also contains other DNA sequences that code for the same CDR3. The data originate from a study of shared clonotypes between healthy human individuals (dated by TCRdb to 2019 to 2021). For the study in its entirety: The cohort included three men and two women between 18 and 49 years of age. For each donor, CD4 naive and CD4 memory were each given three plates, CD8 naive was given two plates, and CD8 memory was given one plate. Each donor's leukapheresis produced roughly between roughly 0.85 and 9.5 billion PBMCs. To estimate repertoire size and how much clonotype sharing occurs between individuals, the study deeply sequenced the blood TCR repertoires of about 5 healthy adults. Libraries were prepared and TCR repertoires were sequenced by different laboratories using diverse techniques, in order to increase sequencing depth and limit assay-specific biases. The investigation overall reported the following: Rarefaction of sorted-subset datasets indicated incomplete sequencing despite the large sequencing depth. When a handful of donors were compared, the shared fraction of clonotypes was around 5% for naive CD4, 3.5% for naive CD8, 2.3% for memory CD4, and around 0.37% for memory CD8. Sampling was restricted to blood, and TCR repertoires in tissue are likely to differ from TCR repertoires in blood. Compared with non-shared clonotypes, clonotypes shared by all four sorted-subset donors had higher generation probabilities. Pairwise subsampling indicated that sequencing depth was expected to affect the degree of clonotype sharing among donors. Naive subsets generally had larger estimated clonotype richness than memory subsets. Because the study included a small number of donors, the genetic and exposure-history diversity represented was limited.

TCR CDR3 regions were amplified from genomic DNA by multiplex PCR using the deep immunoSEQ assay. Extracted genomic DNA from each cell subset was spread evenly across all wells of several immunoSEQ 96-well plates, with each plate serving as a replicate. For sorted subsets, each replicate PCR was loaded with approximately 0.2 ug genomic DNA, equivalent to 32,000 or so T cell genomes. The purified libraries were quantified using a Qubit 3.0 fluorometer, sized with a Bioanalyzer 2100, and then quantified again using the KAPA Library Quantification kit. Each immunoSEQ 96-well plate was sequenced on its own single-read 150-cycle Illumina NextSeq 550 flow cell. Per the source publication's procedure: The immunoSEQ output contained only junctional sequences without quality scores, so filtering could not match that applied to full-length reads. Sequences were annotated with PyIR, a Python wrapper for IgBLAST v1.9, using IMGT germline references to assign V/J genes and CDR3. Reads were removed for weak V/J assignments (E-value above 1e-6), missing CDR3, stop codons, out-of-frame junctions, or ambiguous translated residues. A V3J clonotype was defined by an identical inferred V gene, J gene, and CDR3 amino acid sequence. To compute the percentage overlap between repertoires, the number of shared unique clonotypes was divided by the size of the smaller repertoire. Repertoire richness was assessed with RTK rarefaction, the Chao1 estimator, and Recon v2.1 estimates of unobserved clonotypes. Generation probabilities for all TCRbeta clonotypes obtained by the gDNA method from several donors were computed using OLGA. TCRdb provides this immuneACCESS table in a form limited to in-frame rearrangements. Some clones are lacking; in checked studies, under half of them reflect an unresolved V gene, and why the rest are absent is not known. V, J and clone size reflect that table, while D and trimming were determined from the DNA. The sample table lists about 2.4 million clones, more than 90% of them with a count of one. Around 0.14% of the sample is in the top ten clones.

The donors were healthy, HIV-negative adults who had no recently reported acute infections or vaccinations. All donors were Caucasian adults living in Nashville, Tennessee, USA. CD4+ T cells were enriched by magnetic negative selection; naive cells were then positively selected on CD45RA, and the negative fraction formed the memory subset. Blood was collected by leukapheresis, and PBMCs were isolated by Ficoll-Histopaque density gradient centrifugation and then cryopreserved in liquid nitrogen vapor phase. Analytical flow cytometry was used to check the purity and quantity of every magnetically sorted T cell population. From each sorted fraction, genomic DNA was isolated and quantified by UV absorbance on a Nanodrop 2000c. Between the V and J ends, shortened by 3 bases and 0 bases respectively, the junction contains 8 bases. As encoded in the germline V gene, CDR1 is KGHSH while CDR2 is LQKENI. Measured from the cysteine to the phenylalanine, the CDR3 is 14 residues long. Of the read, only the CDR3 DNA is kept; its 42 bases are in frame from base 1.

This sequence originates from a man aged 18-30 years in good health. The rearranged segments are TRBV18 and TRBJ1-2; TRBD1 is possibly the D segment (6 matching bases). Sequencing was carried out using naive CD4+ T cells sorted from blood. The cell subset or site label here, explained by the study, means: CD45RA+ positively selected. The nucleotides are TGTGCCAGCTCACCCGGACAGCCTAACTATGGCTACACCTTC. Translated, it reads CASSPGQPNYGYTF.